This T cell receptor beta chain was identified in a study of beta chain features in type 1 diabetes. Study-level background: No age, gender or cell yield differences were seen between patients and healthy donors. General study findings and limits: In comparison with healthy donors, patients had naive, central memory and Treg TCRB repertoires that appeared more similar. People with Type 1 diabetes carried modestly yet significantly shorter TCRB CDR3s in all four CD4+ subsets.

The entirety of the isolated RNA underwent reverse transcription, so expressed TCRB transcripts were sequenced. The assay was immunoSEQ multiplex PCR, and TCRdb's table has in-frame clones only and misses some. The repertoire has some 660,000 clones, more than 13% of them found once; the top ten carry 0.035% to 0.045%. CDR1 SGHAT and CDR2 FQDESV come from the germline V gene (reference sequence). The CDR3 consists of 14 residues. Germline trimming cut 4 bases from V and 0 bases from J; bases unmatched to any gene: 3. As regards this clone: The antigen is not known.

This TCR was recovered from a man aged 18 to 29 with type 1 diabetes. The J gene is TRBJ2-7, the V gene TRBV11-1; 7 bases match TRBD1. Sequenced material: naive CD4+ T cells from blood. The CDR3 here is CASSSDRDSYEQYF. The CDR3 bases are TGTGCCAGCAGCTCTGACAGGGACTCCTACGAGCAGTACTTC.